This entry concerns a single TCR beta chain. The antigen remains undetermined. Sequenced by immunoSEQ multiplex PCR; TCRdb stores in-frame clones only, minus some. The sample carries fewer than 35,000 clones, 50% to 60% recorded once. The entry originates in a study of a mutant IDH1 vaccine in newly diagnosed glioma. Documented time point: week 5, during vaccination. It was 300 ug of mutant IDH1 20-mer peptide that made up each vaccine dose, given with topical imiquimod. The germline V gene has CDR1 SNHLY and CDR2 FYNNEI. The CDR3 has 15 amino acids. Deletions cut 0 bases from V and 5 bases from J, with 13 bases between.

The chain has TRBV2 and TRBJ2-5; unclear D gene. The sequence was obtained from a woman aged 18 to 35 with glioma. Specimen: PBMCs, collected from a glioma patient whose treatment included an IDH1 peptide vaccine. The CDR3 DNA reads TGTGCCAGCAGTGAAGCGCAATTAGAATTGGAGACCCAGTACTTC. Its translation: CASSEAQLELETQYF.